The sequence of this T cell receptor beta chain was determined in a study of blood T cell repertoires in COVID-19. Study summary: COVID-19 samples collected from the United States, Italy and Spain covered acute and convalescent phases. T cells, B-cell-depleted T cells, or PBMCs supplied cDNA or gDNA.

Methods used by the authors: Estimation of nucleated cell counts relied on the amplification of reference gene primers. Assay used: immunoSEQ multiplex PCR; TCRdb lists only in-frame clones, some missing. V and J calls and clone size are those listed in that table; D and trimming were worked out from the DNA. This sample yields 65,000 to 90,000 clones, of which 84% are seen a single time; over 25% belongs to the top ten. This clone was detected only once. The germline gives CDR1 SGHRS, CDR2 YFSETQ. V lost 3 bases, J lost 5 bases, and 14 bases lay in between. CDR3 length: 14 residues. Sequences were obtained from peripheral blood. The chain couples TRBV5-1 to TRBJ2-5; D is perhaps TRBD2 (7 bases). This sequence was found in a human donor in a cohort sampled during active COVID-19. Written as DNA, the CDR3 is TGCGCCAGCAGCTATCCGGGGGGCCGGGAGACCCAGTACTTC. This gives the protein CASSYPGGRETQYF. Full variable domain (missing parts from reference TRBV5-1 and TRBJ2-5): KAGVTQTPRYLIKTRGQQVTLSCSPISGHRSVSWYQQTPGQGLQFLFEYFSETQRNKGNFPGRFSGRQFSNSRSEMNVSTLELGDSALYLCASSYPGGRETQYFGPGTRLLVL.